This T cell receptor (beta chain) was documented in a study of T cell responses to AZD1222 COVID-19 vaccine. TCRdb keeps only in-frame clones here, not all; method: immunoSEQ multiplex PCR. The profile shows roughly 100,000 clones, less than 95% of them singletons. The V and J ends lost 7 bases and 8 bases, in that order; junction bases with no gene match: 7. This CDR3 comprises 12 residues. Germline V gene sequence: CDR1 SNHLY, CDR2 FYNNEI. Material: peripheral blood, obtained on day 0 of AZD1222 vaccination. The chain carries TRBV2 and TRBJ1-2, with 7 bases lining up with TRBD1. The sequence was collected from an adult in good health. Written as DNA, the CDR3 is TGTGCCAGCACAACAGGGGTTGGGGGCTACACCTTC. Translation: CASTTGVGGYTF.